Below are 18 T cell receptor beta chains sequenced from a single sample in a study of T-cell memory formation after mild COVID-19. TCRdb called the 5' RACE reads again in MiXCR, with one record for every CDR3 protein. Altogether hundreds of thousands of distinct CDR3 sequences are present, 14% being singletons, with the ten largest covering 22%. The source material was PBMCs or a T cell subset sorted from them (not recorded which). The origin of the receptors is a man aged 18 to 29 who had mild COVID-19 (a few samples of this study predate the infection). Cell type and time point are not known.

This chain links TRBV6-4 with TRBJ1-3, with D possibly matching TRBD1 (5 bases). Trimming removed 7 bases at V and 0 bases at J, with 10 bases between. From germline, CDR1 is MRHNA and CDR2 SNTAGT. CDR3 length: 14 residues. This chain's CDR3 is CASMRQLSGNTIYF. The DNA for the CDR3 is TGTGCCAGCATGCGACAGCTCTCTGGAAACACCATATATTTT.

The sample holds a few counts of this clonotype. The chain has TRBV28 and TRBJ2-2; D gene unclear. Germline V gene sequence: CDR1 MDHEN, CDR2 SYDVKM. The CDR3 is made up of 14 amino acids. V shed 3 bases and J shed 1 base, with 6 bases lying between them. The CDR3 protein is CASSLFGNTGELFF. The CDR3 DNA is TGTGCCAGCAGTTTGTTCGGGAACACCGGGGAGCTGTTTTTT.

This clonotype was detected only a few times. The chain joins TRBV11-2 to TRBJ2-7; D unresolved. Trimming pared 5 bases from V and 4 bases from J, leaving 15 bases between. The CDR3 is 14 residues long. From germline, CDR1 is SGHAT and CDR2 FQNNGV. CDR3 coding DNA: TGTGCCAGCAGCGTCGACACCGGTGGGTACGAGCAGTACGTC. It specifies CASSVDTGGYEQYV.

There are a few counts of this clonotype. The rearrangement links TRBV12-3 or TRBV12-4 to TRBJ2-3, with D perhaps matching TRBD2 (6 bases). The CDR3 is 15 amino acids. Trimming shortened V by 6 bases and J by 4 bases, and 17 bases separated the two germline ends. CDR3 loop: CASSSSRTKADTQYF. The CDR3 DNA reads TGTGCCAGCAGCTCTTCCCGGACTAAGGCAGATACGCAGTATTTT.

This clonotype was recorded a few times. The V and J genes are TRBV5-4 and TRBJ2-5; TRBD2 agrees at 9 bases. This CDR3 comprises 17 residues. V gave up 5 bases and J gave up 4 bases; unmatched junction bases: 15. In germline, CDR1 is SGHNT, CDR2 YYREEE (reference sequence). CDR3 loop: CASSHWRGGLVGETQYF. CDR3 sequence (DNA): TGTGCCAGCAGTCACTGGCGGGGGGGCCTCGTAGGAGAGACCCAGTACTTC.

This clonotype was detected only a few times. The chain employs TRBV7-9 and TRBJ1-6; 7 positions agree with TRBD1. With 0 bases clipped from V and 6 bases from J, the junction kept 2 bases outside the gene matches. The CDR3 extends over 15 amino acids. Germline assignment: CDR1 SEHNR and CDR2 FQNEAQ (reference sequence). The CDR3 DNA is TGTGCCAGCAGCTTAGCGCGACAGGGTAATTCACCCCTCCACTTT. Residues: CASSLARQGNSPLHF.

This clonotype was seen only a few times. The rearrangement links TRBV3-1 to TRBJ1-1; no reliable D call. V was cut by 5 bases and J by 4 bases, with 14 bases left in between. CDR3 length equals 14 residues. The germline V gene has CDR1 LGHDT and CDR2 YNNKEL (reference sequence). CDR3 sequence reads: CASSTRRGGTEAFF. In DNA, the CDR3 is TGTGCCAGCAGCACGAGACGGGGAGGCACTGAAGCTTTCTTT. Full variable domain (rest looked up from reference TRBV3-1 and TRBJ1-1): DTAVSQTPKYLVTQMGNDKSIKCEQNLGHDTMYWYKQDSKKFLKIMFSYNNKELIINETVPNRFSPKSPDKAHLNLHINSLELGDSAVYFCASSTRRGGTEAFFGQGTRLTVV.

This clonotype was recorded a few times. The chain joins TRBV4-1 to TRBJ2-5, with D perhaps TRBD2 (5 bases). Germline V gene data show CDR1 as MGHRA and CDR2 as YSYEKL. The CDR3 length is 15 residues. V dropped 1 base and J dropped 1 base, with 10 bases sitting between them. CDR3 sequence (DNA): TGCGCCAGCAGCCAAGGACTAACTCTCCAAGAGACCCAGTACTTC. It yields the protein CASSQGLTLQETQYF.

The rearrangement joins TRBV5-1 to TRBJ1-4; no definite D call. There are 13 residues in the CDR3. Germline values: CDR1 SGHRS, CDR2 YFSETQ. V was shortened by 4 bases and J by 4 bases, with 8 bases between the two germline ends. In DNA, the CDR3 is TGCGCCAGCAGCCGGGCCGATAATGAAAAACTGTTTTTT. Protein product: CASSRADNEKLFF.

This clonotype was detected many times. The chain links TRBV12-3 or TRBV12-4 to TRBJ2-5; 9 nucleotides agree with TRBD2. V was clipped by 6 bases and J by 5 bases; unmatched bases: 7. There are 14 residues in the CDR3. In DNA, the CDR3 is TGTGCCAGCAGCCCCTCGAGCGGGGGGGAGACCCAGTACTTC. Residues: CASSPSSGGETQYF.

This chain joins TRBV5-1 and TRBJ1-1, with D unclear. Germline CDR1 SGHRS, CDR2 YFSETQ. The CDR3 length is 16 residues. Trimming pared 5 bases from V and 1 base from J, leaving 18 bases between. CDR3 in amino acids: CASRVPLAGTNTEAFF. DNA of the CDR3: TGCGCCAGCAGAGTCCCCCTAGCAGGCACGAACACTGAAGCTTTCTTT.

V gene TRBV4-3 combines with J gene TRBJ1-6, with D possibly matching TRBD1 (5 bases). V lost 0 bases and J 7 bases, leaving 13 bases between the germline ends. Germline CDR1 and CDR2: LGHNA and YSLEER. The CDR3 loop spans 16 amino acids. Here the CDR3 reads CASSQEEGLGNSPLHF. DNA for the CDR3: TGCGCCAGCAGCCAAGAAGAGGGACTGGGGAATTCACCCCTCCACTTT.

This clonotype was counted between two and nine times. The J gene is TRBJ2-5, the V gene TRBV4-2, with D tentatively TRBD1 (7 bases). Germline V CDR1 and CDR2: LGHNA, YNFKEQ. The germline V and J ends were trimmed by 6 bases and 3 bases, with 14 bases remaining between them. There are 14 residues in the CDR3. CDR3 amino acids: CASRATGEEETQYF. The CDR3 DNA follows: TGTGCCAGCAGAGCAACAGGGGAGGAAGAGACCCAGTACTTC.

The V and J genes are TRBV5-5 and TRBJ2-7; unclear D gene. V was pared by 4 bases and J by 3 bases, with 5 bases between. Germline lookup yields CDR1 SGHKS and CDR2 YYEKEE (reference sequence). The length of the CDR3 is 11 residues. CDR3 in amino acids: CASSTGYEQYV. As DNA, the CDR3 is TGTGCCAGCAGCACGGGCTACGAGCAGTACGTC.

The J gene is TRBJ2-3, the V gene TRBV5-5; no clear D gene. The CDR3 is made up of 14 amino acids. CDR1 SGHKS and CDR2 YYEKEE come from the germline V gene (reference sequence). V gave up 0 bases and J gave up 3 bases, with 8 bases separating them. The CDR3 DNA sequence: TGTGCCAGCAGCTTGGAGTGGGGTACAGATACGCAGTATTTT. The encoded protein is CASSLEWGTDTQYF.

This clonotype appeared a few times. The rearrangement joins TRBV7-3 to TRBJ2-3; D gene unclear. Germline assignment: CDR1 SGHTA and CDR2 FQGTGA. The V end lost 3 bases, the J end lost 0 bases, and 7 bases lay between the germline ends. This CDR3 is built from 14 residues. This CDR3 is CASSFVPSTDTQYF. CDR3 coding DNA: TGTGCCAGCAGCTTTGTTCCAAGCACAGATACGCAGTATTTT.

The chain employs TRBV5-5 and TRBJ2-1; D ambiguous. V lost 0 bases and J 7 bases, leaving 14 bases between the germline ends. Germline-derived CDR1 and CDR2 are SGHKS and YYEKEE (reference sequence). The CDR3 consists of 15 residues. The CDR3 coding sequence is TGTGCCAGCAGCTTGGGGCCCATACCCGGGAATGAGCAGTTCTTC. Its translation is CASSLGPIPGNEQFF. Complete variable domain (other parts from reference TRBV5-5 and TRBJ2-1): DAGVTQSPTHLIKTRGQQVTLRCSPISGHKSVSWYQQVLGQGPQFIFQYYEKEERGRGNFPDRFSARQFPNYSSELNVNALLLGDSALYLCASSLGPIPGNEQFFGPGTRLTVL.

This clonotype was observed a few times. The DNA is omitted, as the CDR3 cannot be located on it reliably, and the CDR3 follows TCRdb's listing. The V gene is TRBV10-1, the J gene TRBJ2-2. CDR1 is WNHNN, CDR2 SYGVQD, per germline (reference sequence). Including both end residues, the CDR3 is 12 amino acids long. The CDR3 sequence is CASIRGPGSCFF.